This T cell receptor (beta chain) stems from a study of cytomegalovirus exposure and HLA in healthy donors. Clones were sequenced by immunoSEQ multiplex PCR, and TCRdb holds only the in-frame ones, with some missing. This table has 110,000 or so clones, approximately 86% appearing once. This CDR3 is 13 amino acids long. CDR1 is MDHEN and CDR2 is SYDVKM in the germline V gene. The ends lost 7 bases at V and 10 bases at J; junction bases unmatched: 7. The sequenced material came from PBMCs. This sequence was found in a woman younger than 30 in good health and CMV-seronegative. The rearrangement links TRBV28 to TRBJ1-6; 7 bases agree with TRBD1. This CDR3 reads CASKEGGNSPLHF. The CDR3 nucleotides read TGTGCCAGCAAGGAAGGGGGCAACTCACCCCTCCACTTT.